This T cell receptor beta chain originates from a study of chemoradiotherapy in HPV16-positive cancers. Across the whole study: Functional T-cell assays on a couple of HPV16-positive patients' cells defined candidate HPV-specific clones and common TCR motifs.

Trimming pared 1 base from V and 7 bases from J, leaving 10 bases between. Germline V gene lookup returns CDR1 SGHTA and CDR2 FQGNSA. There are 13 residues in the CDR3. Over chemoradiotherapy, repertoires were sampled more than once. Using immunoSEQ multiplex PCR, the repertoire was profiled, and TCRdb retains in-frame clones only, with some absent. Counted here are roughly 40,000 clones, under 80% occurring once; the ten biggest clones make up more than 4.5%. As for this clone: Its target is not known.

Study results and caveats: For HPV16-positive patients, expanding HPV-responsive T cells associated with longer recurrence-free survival.

This TCR was sampled from a human donor with HPV-associated anogenital cancer. V and J are TRBV7-2 and TRBJ1-1; D gene uncertain. The sequenced sample was blood, obtained from a patient who underwent chemoradiotherapy. The DNA of the CDR3 is TGTGCCAGCAGCTTAGTCCCGGGGATTGAAGCTTTCTTT. Its protein product is CASSLVPGIEAFF.